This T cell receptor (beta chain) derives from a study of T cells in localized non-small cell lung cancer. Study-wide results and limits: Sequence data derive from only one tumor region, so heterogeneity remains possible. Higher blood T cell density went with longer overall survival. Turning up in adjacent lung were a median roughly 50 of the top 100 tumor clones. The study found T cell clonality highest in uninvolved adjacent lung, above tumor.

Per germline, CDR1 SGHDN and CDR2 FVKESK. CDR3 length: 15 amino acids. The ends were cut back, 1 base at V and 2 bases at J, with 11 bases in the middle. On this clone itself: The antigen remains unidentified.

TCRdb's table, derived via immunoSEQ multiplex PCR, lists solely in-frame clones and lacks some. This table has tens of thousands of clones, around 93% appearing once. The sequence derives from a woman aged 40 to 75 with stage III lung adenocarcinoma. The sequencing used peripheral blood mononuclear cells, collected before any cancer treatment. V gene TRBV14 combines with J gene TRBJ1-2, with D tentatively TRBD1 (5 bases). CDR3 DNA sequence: TGTGCCAGCAGCCAAGTGGGGGGAACGAACTATGGCTACACCTTC. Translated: CASSQVGGTNYGYTF.